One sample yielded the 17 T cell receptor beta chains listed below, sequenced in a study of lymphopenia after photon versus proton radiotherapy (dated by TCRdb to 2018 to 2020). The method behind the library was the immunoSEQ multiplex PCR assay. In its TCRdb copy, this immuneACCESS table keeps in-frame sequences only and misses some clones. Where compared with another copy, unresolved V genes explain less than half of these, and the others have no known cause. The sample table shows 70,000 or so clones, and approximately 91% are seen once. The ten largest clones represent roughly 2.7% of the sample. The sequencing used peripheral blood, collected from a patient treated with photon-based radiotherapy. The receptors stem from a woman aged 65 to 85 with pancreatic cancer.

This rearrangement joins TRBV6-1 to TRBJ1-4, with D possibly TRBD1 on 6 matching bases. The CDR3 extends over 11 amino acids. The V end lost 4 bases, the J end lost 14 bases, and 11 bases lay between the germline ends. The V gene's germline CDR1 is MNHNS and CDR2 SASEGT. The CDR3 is CASSVNRDLFF. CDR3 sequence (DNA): TGTGCCAGCAGTGTCAACAGGGATCTGTTTTTT.

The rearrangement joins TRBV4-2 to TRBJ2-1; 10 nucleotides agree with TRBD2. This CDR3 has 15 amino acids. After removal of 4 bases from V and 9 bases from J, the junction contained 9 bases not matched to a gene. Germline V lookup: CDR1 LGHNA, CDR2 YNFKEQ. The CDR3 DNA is TGTGCCAGCAGCCGATTAGCGGGAGGCGAGGTTGAGCAGTTCTTC. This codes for CASSRLAGGEVEQFF.

CDR3 in DNA: TGTGCCAGCAGTTTACTTACAGATACGCAGTATTTT. Amino acids: CASSLLTDTQYF. The rearrangement links TRBV28 to TRBJ2-3; D ambiguous. CDR1 MDHEN and CDR2 SYDVKM come from the germline V gene. The CDR3 has 12 residues. Trimming shortened V by 2 bases and J by 3 bases, and 3 bases separated the two germline ends.

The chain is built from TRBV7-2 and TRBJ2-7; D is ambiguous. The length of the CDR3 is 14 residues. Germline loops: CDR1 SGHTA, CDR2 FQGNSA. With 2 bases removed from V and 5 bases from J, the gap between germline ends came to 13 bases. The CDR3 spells CASSLSLGSHEQYF. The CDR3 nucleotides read TGTGCCAGCAGCTTATCGCTCGGGTCGCACGAGCAGTACTTC.

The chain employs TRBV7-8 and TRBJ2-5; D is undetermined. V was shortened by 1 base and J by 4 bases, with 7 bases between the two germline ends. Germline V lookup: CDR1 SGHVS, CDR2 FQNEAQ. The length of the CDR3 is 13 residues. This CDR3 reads CASSLVLGETQYF. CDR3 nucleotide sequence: TGTGCCAGCAGCTTAGTTTTGGGAGAGACCCAGTACTTC. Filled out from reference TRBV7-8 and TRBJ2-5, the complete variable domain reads GAGVSQSPRYKVAKRGQDVALRCDPISGHVSLFWYQQALGQGPEFLTYFQNEAQLDKSGLPSDRFFAERPEGSVSTLKIQRTQQEDSAVYLCASSLVLGETQYFGPGTRLLVL.

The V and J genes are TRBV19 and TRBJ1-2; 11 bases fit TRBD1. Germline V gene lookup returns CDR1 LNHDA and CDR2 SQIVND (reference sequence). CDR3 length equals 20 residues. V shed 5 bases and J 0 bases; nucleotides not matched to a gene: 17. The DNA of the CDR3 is TGTGCCAGTAGTGGCCCCGGAAAGGGACAGGGGGACCCTGCTAACTATGGCTACACCTTC. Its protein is CASSGPGKGQGDPANYGYTF.

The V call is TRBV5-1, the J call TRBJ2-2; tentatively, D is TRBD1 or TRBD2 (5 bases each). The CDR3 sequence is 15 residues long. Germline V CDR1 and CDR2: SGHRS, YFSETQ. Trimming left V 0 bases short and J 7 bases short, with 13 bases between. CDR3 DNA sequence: TGCGCCAGCAGCTTGGTGCAGGGACGGAGCGGGGAGCTGTTTTTT. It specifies CASSLVQGRSGELFF.

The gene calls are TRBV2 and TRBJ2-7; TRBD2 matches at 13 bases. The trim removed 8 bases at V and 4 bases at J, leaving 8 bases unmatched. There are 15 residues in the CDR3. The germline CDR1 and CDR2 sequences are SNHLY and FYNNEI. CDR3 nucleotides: TGTGCCAGCCGATATAGGACTAGCGGGAGTTACGAGCAGTACTTC. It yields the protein CASRYRTSGSYEQYF.

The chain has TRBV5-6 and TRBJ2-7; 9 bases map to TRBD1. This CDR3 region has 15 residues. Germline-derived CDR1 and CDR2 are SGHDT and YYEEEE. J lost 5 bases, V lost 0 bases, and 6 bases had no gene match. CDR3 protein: CASSLVGTGFHEQYF. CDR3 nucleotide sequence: TGTGCCAGCAGCTTGGTCGGGACAGGGTTCCACGAGCAGTACTTC.

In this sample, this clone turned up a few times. CDR3: CSARVGQRGTF. In DNA form, the CDR3 reads TGCAGTGCTAGAGTGGGACAGAGAGGGACCTTC. The gene calls are TRBV20-1 and TRBJ1-2; 7 nucleotides agree with TRBD1. Germline V gene data show CDR1 as DFQATT and CDR2 as SNEGSKA (reference sequence). Trimming cost V 1 base and J 14 bases; bases outside gene matches: 7. The CDR3 runs to 11 residues.

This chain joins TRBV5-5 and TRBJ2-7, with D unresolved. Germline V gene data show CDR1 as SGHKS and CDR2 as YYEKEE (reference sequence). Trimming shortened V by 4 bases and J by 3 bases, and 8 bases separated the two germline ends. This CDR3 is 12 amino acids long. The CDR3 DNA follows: TGTGCCAGCAGCCGACCGGGCTACGAGCAGTACTTC. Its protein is CASSRPGYEQYF.

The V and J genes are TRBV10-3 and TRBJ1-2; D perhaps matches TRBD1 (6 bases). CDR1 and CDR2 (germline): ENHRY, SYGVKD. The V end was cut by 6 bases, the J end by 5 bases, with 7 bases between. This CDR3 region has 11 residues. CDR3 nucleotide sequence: TGTGCCATCAGGCAGGGGTATGGCTACACCTTC. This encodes CAIRQGYGYTF.

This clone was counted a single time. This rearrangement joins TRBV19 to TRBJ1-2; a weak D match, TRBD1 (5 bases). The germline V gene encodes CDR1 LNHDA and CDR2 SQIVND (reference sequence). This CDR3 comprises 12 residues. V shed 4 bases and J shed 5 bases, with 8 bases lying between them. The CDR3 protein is CASSTRQYGYTF. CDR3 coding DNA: TGTGCCAGTAGTACGCGACAGTATGGCTACACCTTC.

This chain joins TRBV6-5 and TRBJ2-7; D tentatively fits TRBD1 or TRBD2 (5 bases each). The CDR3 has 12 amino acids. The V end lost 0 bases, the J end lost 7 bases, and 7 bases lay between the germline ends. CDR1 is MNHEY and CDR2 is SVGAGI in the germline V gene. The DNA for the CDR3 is TGTGCCAGCAGTTACTCGAGGGGTGAGCAGTACTTC. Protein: CASSYSRGEQYF.

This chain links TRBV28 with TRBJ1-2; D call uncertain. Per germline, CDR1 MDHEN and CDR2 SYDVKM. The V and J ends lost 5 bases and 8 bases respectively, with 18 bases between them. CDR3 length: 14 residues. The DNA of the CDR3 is TGTGCCAGCAGTGCCCCGCAGGAGTTGGGCGGCTACACCTTC. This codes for CASSAPQELGGYTF.

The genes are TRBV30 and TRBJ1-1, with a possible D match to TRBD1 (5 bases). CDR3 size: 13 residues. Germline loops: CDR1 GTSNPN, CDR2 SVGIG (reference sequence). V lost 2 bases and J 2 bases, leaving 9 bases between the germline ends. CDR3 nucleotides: TGTGCCTGGAGTAATCAGGGAAACACTGAAGCTTTCTTT. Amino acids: CAWSNQGNTEAFF. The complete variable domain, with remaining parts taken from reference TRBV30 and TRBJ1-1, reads SQTIHQWPATLVQPVGSPLSLECTVEGTSNPNLYWYRQAAGRGLQLLFYSVGIGQISSEVPQNLSASRPQDRQFILSSKKLLLSDSGFYLCAWSNQGNTEAFFGQGTRLTVV.

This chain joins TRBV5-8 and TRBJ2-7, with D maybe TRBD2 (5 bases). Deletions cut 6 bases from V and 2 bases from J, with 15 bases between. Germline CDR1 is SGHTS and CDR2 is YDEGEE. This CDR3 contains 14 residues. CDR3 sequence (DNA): TGTGCCAGCATCCTCCCCCTGCGGGCCTACGAGCAGTACTTC. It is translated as CASILPLRAYEQYF.